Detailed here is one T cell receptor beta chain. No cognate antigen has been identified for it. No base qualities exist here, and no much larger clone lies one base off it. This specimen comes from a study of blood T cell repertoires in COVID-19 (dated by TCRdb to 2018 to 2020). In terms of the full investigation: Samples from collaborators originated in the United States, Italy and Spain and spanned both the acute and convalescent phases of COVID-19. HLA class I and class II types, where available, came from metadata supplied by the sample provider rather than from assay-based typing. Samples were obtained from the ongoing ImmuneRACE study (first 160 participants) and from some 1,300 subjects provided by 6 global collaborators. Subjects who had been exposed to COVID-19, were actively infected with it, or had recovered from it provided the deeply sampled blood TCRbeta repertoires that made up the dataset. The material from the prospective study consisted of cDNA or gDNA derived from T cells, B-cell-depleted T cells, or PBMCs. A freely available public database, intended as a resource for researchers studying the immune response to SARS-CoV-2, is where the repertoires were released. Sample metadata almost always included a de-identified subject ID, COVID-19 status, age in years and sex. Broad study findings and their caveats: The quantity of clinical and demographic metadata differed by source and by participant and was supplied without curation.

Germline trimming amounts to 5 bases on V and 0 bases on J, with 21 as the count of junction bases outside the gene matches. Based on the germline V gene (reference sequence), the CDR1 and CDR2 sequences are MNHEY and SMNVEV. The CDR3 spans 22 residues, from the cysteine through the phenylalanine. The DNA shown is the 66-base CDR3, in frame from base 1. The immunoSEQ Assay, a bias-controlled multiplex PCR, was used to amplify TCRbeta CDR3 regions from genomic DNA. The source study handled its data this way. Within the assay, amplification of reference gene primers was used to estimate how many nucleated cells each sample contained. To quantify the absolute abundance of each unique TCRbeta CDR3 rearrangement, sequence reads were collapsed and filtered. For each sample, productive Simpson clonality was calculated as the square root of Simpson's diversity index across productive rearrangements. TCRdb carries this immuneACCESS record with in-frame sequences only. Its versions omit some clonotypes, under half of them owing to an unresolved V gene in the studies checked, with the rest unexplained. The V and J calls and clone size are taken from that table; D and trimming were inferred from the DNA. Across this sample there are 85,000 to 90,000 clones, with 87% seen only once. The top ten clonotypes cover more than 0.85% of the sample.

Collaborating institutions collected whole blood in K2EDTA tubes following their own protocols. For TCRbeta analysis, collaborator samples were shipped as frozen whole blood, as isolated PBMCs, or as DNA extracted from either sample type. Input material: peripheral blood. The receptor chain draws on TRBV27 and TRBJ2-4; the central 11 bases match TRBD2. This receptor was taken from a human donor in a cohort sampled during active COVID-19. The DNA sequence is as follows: TGTGCCAGCAGTCCGGATAGACTAGCGGGGTTAAAGTCTAGGGGAGCCAAAAACATTCAGTACTTC. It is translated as CASSPDRLAGLKSRGAKNIQYF.